Following are 27 T cell receptor beta chains from one sample sequenced in a study of identical twins. TCRdb reprocessed the 5' RACE reads with MiXCR, giving one entry per CDR3 protein. The sample shows some 1,600,000 distinct CDR3 sequences, about 30% of them seen only once. Input material: cord blood. The source is a newborn girl in good health.

This clonotype was detected a few times. J is TRBJ2-1 and V is TRBV10-3, with D tentatively TRBD1 or TRBD2 (6 bases each). Germline lookup yields CDR1 ENHRY and CDR2 SYGVKD. V lost 9 bases and J 6 bases, leaving 9 bases between the germline ends. The CDR3 is made up of 11 amino acids. CDR3 DNA sequence: TGTGCCATTGGAGGGGGCAATGAGCAGTTCTTC. This codes for CAIGGGNEQFF.

A word on this clonotype: A much larger clone lies a single base off, so this may be a read error. J is TRBJ2-3 and V is TRBV10-3, with TRBD2 matching 9 bases. CDR1 is ENHRY and CDR2 is SYGVKD in the germline V gene. The CDR3 length is 16 residues. CDR3 nucleotides: TGTACCATCAGCGAAAGACCGGGACTAGCAACAGATACGCAGTATTTT. Protein: CTISERPGLATDTQYF.

The CDR3 here is CASSGGTAKQPQHF. CDR3 sequence (DNA): TGTGCCAGCAGCGGAGGGACAGCCAAGCAGCCCCAGCATTTT. The J gene is TRBJ1-5, the V gene TRBV7-9; 7 bases fit TRBD1. This CDR3 spans 14 amino acids. Germline V gene lookup returns CDR1 SEHNR and CDR2 FQNEAQ (reference sequence). V was clipped by 5 bases and J by 7 bases; unmatched bases: 8. Looking up the rest from reference TRBV7-9 and TRBJ1-5 gives the full variable domain: DTGVSQNPRHKITKRGQNVTFRCDPISEHNRLYWYRQTLGQGPEFLTYFQNEAQLEKSRLLSDRFSAERPKGSFSTLEIQRTEQGDSAMYLCASSGGTAKQPQHFGDGTRLSIL.

The J gene is TRBJ1-4, the V gene TRBV5-1; TRBD1 is a possible D gene (5 bases). The CDR3 runs to 14 residues. The V end lost 7 bases, the J end lost 3 bases, and 13 bases lay between the germline ends. CDR1 is SGHRS and CDR2 is YFSETQ in the germline V gene. As DNA, the CDR3 is TGCGCCAGCGCTTTACGGGACCCTAATGAAAAACTGTTTTTT. This encodes CASALRDPNEKLFF.

This chain links TRBV29-1 with TRBJ2-2; D not resolved. With 5 bases removed from V and 9 bases from J, the gap between germline ends came to 13 bases. The germline V gene has CDR1 SQVTM and CDR2 ANQGSEA. The CDR3 runs to 12 residues. The CDR3 protein is CSVRTPGWELFF. CDR3 nucleotide sequence: TGCAGCGTTAGGACGCCCGGGTGGGAGCTGTTTTTT.

This clonotype was observed a few times. The chain carries TRBV24-1 and TRBJ2-3; TRBD2 matches at 8 bases. Per germline, CDR1 KGHDR and CDR2 SFDVKD. Losses at the gene ends were 4 bases for V and 2 bases for J; bases not matched to a gene: 1. The CDR3 length is 14 residues. For the CDR3, the DNA is TGTGCCACCAGTGAGCGGGGGGACACAGATACGCAGTATTTT. Protein sequence: CATSERGDTDTQYF.

V is TRBV7-9 and J is TRBJ1-1; 7 bases align to TRBD1. Germline V gene sequence: CDR1 SEHNR, CDR2 FQNEAQ (reference sequence). The CDR3 covers 14 residues. Trimming cost V 5 bases and J 5 bases; bases outside gene matches: 8. The CDR3 loop is CASSQGGARTEAFF. The CDR3, as DNA: TGTGCCAGCAGCCAGGGGGGGGCGAGGACTGAAGCTTTCTTT. Filled out from reference TRBV7-9 and TRBJ1-1, the complete variable domain reads DTGVSQNPRHKITKRGQNVTFRCDPISEHNRLYWYRQTLGQGPEFLTYFQNEAQLEKSRLLSDRFSAERPKGSFSTLEIQRTEQGDSAMYLCASSQGGARTEAFFGQGTRLTVV.

A few counts support this clonotype. This sequence joins TRBV5-1 and TRBJ2-3, with 8 bases lining up with TRBD1. From germline, CDR1 is SGHRS and CDR2 YFSETQ. J gave up 10 bases and V 3 bases, and 10 bases lay outside the gene matches. This CDR3 is 14 amino acids long. CDR3 nucleotide sequence: TGCGCCAGCAGCTCAGACCTGACAGGGGTGGCGCAGTATTTT. It translates to CASSSDLTGVAQYF.

The J gene is TRBJ2-1, the V gene TRBV20-1, with 8 bases aligning to TRBD2. In germline, CDR1 is DFQATT, CDR2 SNEGSKA (reference sequence). The CDR3 runs 13 residues. The J segment lost 3 bases and the V segment lost 5 bases, leaving 3 bases of the junction unmatched. CDR3 loop: CSALSGVYNEQFF. CDR3 coding DNA: TGCAGTGCTCTTAGCGGGGTCTACAATGAGCAGTTCTTC.

This clonotype has a single count. This may arise from a read error, as a much more abundant clone is one base away. CDR3 bases: TGCAGCGGATCAGGGGGCCCCTACGATGAGCAGTTCTTC. The encoded protein is CSGSGGPYDEQFF. The V and J genes are TRBV29-1 and TRBJ2-1, with 8 bases aligning to TRBD1. The germline V gene encodes CDR1 SQVTM and CDR2 ANQGSEA. The CDR3 is 13 amino acids.

This clonotype was counted many times. Its ends do not fully match the called genes, so a read error is possible. The V and J genes are TRBV5-1 and TRBJ1-2, with TRBD1 matching over 8 bases. Germline-derived CDR1 and CDR2 are SGHRS and YFSETQ. The CDR3 sequence is 13 residues long. The CDR3: CASSSTGVYGYTF. CDR3 coding DNA: TGTGCCAGCAGTTCGACAGGGGTCTATGGCTACACCTTC.

This clonotype has more than one count but fewer than ten. Here the CDR3 reads CASSLVSGGIATQYF. The CDR3 nucleotides are TGTGCCAGCAGCTTGGTTAGCGGGGGGATCGCGACCCAGTACTTC. The gene calls are TRBV5-6 and TRBJ2-5; 10 positions agree with TRBD2. The CDR3 loop spans 15 amino acids. The trim removed 0 bases at V and 7 bases at J, leaving 6 bases unmatched. Germline CDR1 SGHDT, CDR2 YYEEEE.

CDR3 nucleotides: TGTGCCAGCAGGAAGGGGGCTAGCGGGAGCACAGATACGCAGTATTTT. It translates to CASRKGASGSTDTQYF. The chain uses TRBV2 and TRBJ2-3, with D maybe TRBD2 (8 bases). The V and J ends lost 6 bases and 0 bases respectively, with 16 bases between them. The V gene's germline CDR1 is SNHLY and CDR2 FYNNEI. This CDR3 is built from 16 residues.

This clonotype was found a few times. The chain joins TRBV7-9 to TRBJ2-1, with TRBD2 identical over 11 bases. The CDR3 has 17 amino acids. Germline V gene lookup returns CDR1 SEHNR and CDR2 FQNEAQ (reference sequence). V shed 6 bases, J shed 0 bases, and the junction held 7 bases outside the gene matches. As DNA, the CDR3 is TGTGCCAGCAGACCCGGACTAGCGGGCTACTCCTACAATGAGCAGTTCTTC. Amino acids: CASRPGLAGYSYNEQFF.

This clonotype was detected many times. The chain carries TRBV20-1 and TRBJ1-2, with D perhaps matching TRBD1 (5 bases). Germline CDR1 DFQATT, CDR2 SNEGSKA (reference sequence). The CDR3 is made up of 11 amino acids. The CDR3 sequence is CSARQGDGYTF. CDR3 DNA: TGCAGCGCGAGGCAAGGGGATGGCTACACCTTC.

This clonotype came up a few times. The chain carries TRBV15 and TRBJ2-3; D remains ambiguous. The CDR3 is 14 amino acids. V was shortened by 0 bases and J by 0 bases, with 4 bases between the two germline ends. Germline CDR1 reads LNHNV; CDR2 reads YYDKDF (reference sequence). The CDR3 loop is CATSRERSTDTQYF. DNA of the CDR3: TGTGCCACCAGCAGAGAGCGAAGCACAGATACGCAGTATTTT.

The table lists this clonotype with a few counts. The chain has TRBV5-6 and TRBJ1-1, with 8 bases identical to TRBD1. V lost 4 bases, J lost 3 bases, and 5 bases stayed unmatched. The CDR3 sequence is 14 residues long. Germline lookup yields CDR1 SGHDT and CDR2 YYEEEE. CDR3 nucleotide sequence: TGTGCCAGCAGCACCGGACAGGGTTACACTGAAGCTTTCTTT. Translation gives CASSTGQGYTEAFF.

V usage is TRBV6-6 and J usage is TRBJ2-5; 15 nucleotides match TRBD2. V was pared by 6 bases and J by 11 bases, with 10 bases of the junction left unmatched. The CDR3 spans 15 residues. Germline CDR1 and CDR2: MNHNY and SVGAGI (reference sequence). The CDR3 sequence is CASRWTSGGAHEQYF. CDR3 nucleotide sequence: TGTGCCAGCAGATGGACTAGCGGGGGGGCCCATGAGCAGTACTTC.

The rearrangement uses TRBV30 and TRBJ1-1, with TRBD1 matching over 7 bases. CDR1 and CDR2 from the germline V gene are GTSNPN and SVGIG (reference sequence). The V and J ends lost 1 base and 3 bases, in that order; junction bases with no gene match: 2. The length of the CDR3 is 13 residues. CDR3 nucleotide sequence: TGTGCCTGGAGTGAGACAGGGCACACTGAAGCTTTCTTT. Translating it yields CAWSETGHTEAFF.

The rearrangement joins TRBV7-2 to TRBJ2-3; no definite D call. V lost 4 bases to trimming and J lost 0 bases, with 11 bases between them. The CDR3 is made up of 15 amino acids. Germline V gene data show CDR1 as SGHTA and CDR2 as FQGNSA. The DNA of the CDR3 is TGTGCCAGCAGCTCCCGGGTCCTGAGCACAGATACGCAGTATTTT. Translation gives CASSSRVLSTDTQYF.

Points on this clonotype: A much bigger clone sits one base away, suggesting this may be a read error. The chain's CDR3 is CASTSWDGGGYGYTF. DNA of the CDR3: TGTGCCAGCACCTCCTGGGACGGGGGAGGGTATGGCTACACCTTC. The chain joins TRBV27 to TRBJ1-2; the D gene is possibly TRBD1 (5 bases). V was clipped by 7 bases and J by 5 bases, with 20 bases between them. This CDR3 spans 15 amino acids. The germline gives CDR1 MNHEY, CDR2 SMNVEV (reference sequence).

The rearrangement uses TRBV10-3 and TRBJ2-2, with 11 positions matching TRBD1. This CDR3 contains 17 residues. Germline V lookup: CDR1 ENHRY, CDR2 SYGVKD. V lost 6 bases and J lost 3; bases outside the gene matches: 9. The CDR3 DNA reads TGTGCCATCAGATCGCCGGGACAGGGGGGGGACACCGGGGAGCTGTTTTTT. Translated: CAIRSPGQGGDTGELFF.

This clonotype was observed a few times. The V gene is TRBV5-1, the J gene TRBJ2-1; weak D call: TRBD2 (5 bases). From germline, CDR1 is SGHRS and CDR2 YFSETQ. Trimming removed 4 bases from V and 6 bases from J, with 14 bases in between. The CDR3 totals 14 residues. In DNA, the CDR3 is TGCGCCAGCAGCCCTTTAGGGAGAAGCAATGAGCAGTTCTTC. It encodes CASSPLGRSNEQFF.

The genes are TRBV20-1 and TRBJ2-3; D not resolved. The germline gives CDR1 DFQATT, CDR2 SNEGSKA (reference sequence). V dropped 0 bases and J dropped 4 bases, with 14 bases sitting between them. This CDR3 spans 15 amino acids. The CDR3 DNA reads as TGCAGTGCTAGAGATCTAAGGGCCCTGGCAGATACGCAGTATTTT. The encoded protein is CSARDLRALADTQYF.

This clonotype appeared a few times. The V call is TRBV10-3, the J call TRBJ2-1; 10 bases align to TRBD2. The CDR3 extends over 14 amino acids. Germline V lookup: CDR1 ENHRY, CDR2 SYGVKD. The ends lost 11 bases at V and 0 bases at J; junction bases unmatched: 4. CDR3 amino acids: CAVGLAVSYNEQFF. The CDR3 DNA reads as TGTGCCGTCGGACTAGCGGTCTCCTACAATGAGCAGTTCTTC.

The chain joins TRBV12-3 or TRBV12-4 to TRBJ2-1; perhaps TRBD1 as D (6 bases). The CDR3 contains 15 residues. The V gene lost 10 bases and the J gene lost 0 bases, with 16 bases spanning the gap. DNA of the CDR3: TGTGCCATTCATCGGCAGGGGAGCTCCTACAATGAGCAGTTCTTC. This translates into CAIHRQGSSYNEQFF.

The V call is TRBV2, the J call TRBJ2-1; D remains ambiguous. V lost 10 bases and J 3 bases, leaving 10 bases between the germline ends. There are 12 residues in the CDR3. Germline CDR1 and CDR2: SNHLY and FYNNEI. The CDR3 DNA reads as TGTGCCAACAGACCTCACTACAATGAGCAGTTCTTC. Translation gives CANRPHYNEQFF. Variable domain in full (rest from reference TRBV2 and TRBJ2-1): EPEVTQTPSHQVTQMGQEVILRCVPISNHLYFYWYRQILGQKVEFLVSFYNNEISEKSEIFDDQFSVERPDGSNFTLKIRSTKLEDSAMYFCANRPHYNEQFFGPGTRLTVL.